This T cell receptor (beta chain) was found in a study of shared clonotypes between healthy human individuals. Overall study findings and caveats: Relative to clonotypes present in all four donors, those not shared had lower generation probabilities.

The donors were all Caucasian adults (living in Nashville, Tennessee). The V end lost 2 bases, the J end lost 7 bases, and 15 bases lay between the germline ends. The CDR3 has 15 residues. Per germline, CDR1 SGHVS and CDR2 FQNEAQ. As for this clone: Its antigen is not known.

The authors' processing: ImmunoSEQ output held junction-only sequences without quality scores, so filtering differed. Libraries were prepared by immunoSEQ multiplex PCR; TCRdb keeps only in-frame clonotypes and omits some of them. V, J and clone size were drawn from that table, and D and trimming were deduced from the DNA. This sample carries millions of clones, roughly 94% of them seen once, and the ten largest clones take 0.1% to 0.15%. The sequencing sample was made of naive CD4+ T cells sorted from blood. Subset: CD45RA+ positively selected. The chain links TRBV7-8 to TRBJ2-1; D may correspond to TRBD1 or TRBD2 (5 bases each). This TCR was recovered from a man younger than 35 in good health. The CDR3 bases are TGTGCCAGCAGCTTACGGGGCCAGCTAGGTAATGAGCAGTTCTTC. It specifies CASSLRGQLGNEQFF.